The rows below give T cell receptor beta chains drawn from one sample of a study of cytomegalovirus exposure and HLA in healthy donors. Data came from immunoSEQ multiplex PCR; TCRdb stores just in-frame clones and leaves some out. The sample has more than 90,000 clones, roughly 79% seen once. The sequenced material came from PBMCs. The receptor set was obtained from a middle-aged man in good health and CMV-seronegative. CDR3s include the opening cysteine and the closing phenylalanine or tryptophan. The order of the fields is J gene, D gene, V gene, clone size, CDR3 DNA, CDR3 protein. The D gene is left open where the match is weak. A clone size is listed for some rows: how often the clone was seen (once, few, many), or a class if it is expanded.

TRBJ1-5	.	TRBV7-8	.	TGTGCCAGCAGCCTCCTAACAGTGCAGCCCCAGCATTTT	CASSLLTVQPQHF
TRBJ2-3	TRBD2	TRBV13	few	TGTGCCAGCAGCTTTCTCGCGGGAGTAACTGGCACAGATACGCAGTATTTT	CASSFLAGVTGTDTQYF
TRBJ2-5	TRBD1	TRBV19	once	TGTGCCAGTAGTACGGGGACAGGACAAGAGACCCAGTACTTC	CASSTGTGQETQYF
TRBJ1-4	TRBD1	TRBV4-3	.	TGCGCCAGCAGCCCTGCGGGACAGGGGGCGCAGGGTGAAAAACTGTTTTTT	CASSPAGQGAQGEKLFF
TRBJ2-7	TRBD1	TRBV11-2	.	TGTGCCAGCAGCTTGACAGGGGACGAGCAGTACTTC	CASSLTGDEQYF
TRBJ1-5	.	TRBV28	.	TGTGCCAGCAGCTCCTATTATCAGCCCCAGCATTTT	CASSSYYQPQHF
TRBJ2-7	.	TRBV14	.	TGTGCCAGCAGTTGGACAGCAAGTTCCTACGAGCAGTACTTC	CASSWTASSYEQYF
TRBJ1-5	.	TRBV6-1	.	TGTGCCAGCAGTGAAACTGCTTATAGCAATCAGCCCCAGCATTTT	CASSETAYSNQPQHF
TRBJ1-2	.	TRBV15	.	TGTGCCACCAGCGAGGGAGCTAACTATGGCTACACCTTC	CATSEGANYGYTF
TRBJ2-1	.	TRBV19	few	TGTGCCAGTAGTATAGCTCCAGGGTACCAGTTCTTC	CASSIAPGYQFF
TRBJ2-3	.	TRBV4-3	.	TGCGCCAGCAGCAAGAACGACTATTATAGGGGCACAGATACGCAGTATTTT	CASSKNDYYRGTDTQYF
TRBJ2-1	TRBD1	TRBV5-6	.	TGTGCCAGCAGCCTAGATTACAGGGGCTTTGTCGCGTTCTTC	CASSLDYRGFVAFF
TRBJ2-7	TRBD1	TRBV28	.	TGTGCCAGCAGACCGGGACAGGGCCCCTTCGAGCAGTACTTC	CASRPGQGPFEQYF
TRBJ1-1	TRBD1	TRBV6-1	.	TGTGCCTGCAACCCGGACAGGGGGTTCATCACTGAAGCTTTCTTT	CACNPDRGFITEAFF
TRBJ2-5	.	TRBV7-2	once	TGTGCCAGCAGCTCCGACCGAGGACCCCGGTGGGAGCAGTACTTC	CASSSDRGPRWEQYF
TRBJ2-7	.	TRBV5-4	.	TGTGCCAGCAGCTTGCTTGGAGGGACCTACGAGCAGTACTTC	CASSLLGGTYEQYF